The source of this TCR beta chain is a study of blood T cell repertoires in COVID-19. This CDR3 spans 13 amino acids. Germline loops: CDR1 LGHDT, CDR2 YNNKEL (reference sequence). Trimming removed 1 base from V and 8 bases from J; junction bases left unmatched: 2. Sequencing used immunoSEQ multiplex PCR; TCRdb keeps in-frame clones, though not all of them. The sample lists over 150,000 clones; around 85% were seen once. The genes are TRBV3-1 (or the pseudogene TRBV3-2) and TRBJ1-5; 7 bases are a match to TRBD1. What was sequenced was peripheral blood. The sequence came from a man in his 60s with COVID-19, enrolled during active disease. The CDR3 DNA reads TGTGCCAGCAGCCAAGGCAGGGGGAAGCCCCAGCATTTT. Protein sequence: CASSQGRGKPQHF.